This is a list of T cell receptor beta chains from one sample in a study of human T cells and chemical hapten exposure. Each CDR3 protein gets one entry after TCRdb re-called the RACE reads with MiXCR. The sample contains some 84,000 distinct CDR3 sequences, 9.5% to 14% of which appear only once. This specimen was whole blood, taken in connection with sensitization to the hapten diphenylcyclopropenone (DPC). These receptors were obtained from a woman aged 45-60 years with alopecia areata. Some clones in this sample may be carry-over from other donors' samples. The CDR3 runs from the conserved cysteine through the conserved F or W. The order of the fields is D gene, clone size, J gene, V gene, CDR3 DNA, CDR3 protein. D genes are given only for firm matches. Rows may omit the clone size; those that give it use once, few, many or a size class.

NA many TRBJ1-2 TRBV3-1 TGTGCCAGCAGACCCCCGGGACGCCATTCTGGCTACACCTTC CASRPPGRHSGYTF
NA few TRBJ2-7 TRBV7-8 TGTGCCAGCAGCTTGGGGGTCACCGCCGAGCAGTACTTC CASSLGVTAEQYF
NA many TRBJ2-1 TRBV12-3/TRBV12-4 TGTGCCAGCACCTTAGGGGGGAGGGCCAACAATGAGCAGTTCTTC CASTLGGRANNEQFF
NA NA TRBJ2-2 TRBV29-1 TGCAGCGTCGGACCGAACACCGGGGAGCTGTTTTTT CSVGPNTGELFF
NA many TRBJ2-7 TRBV28 TGTGCCAGCAGTCCAACGGGTCTTAGCTCCTACGAGCAGTACTTC CASSPTGLSSYEQYF
TRBD2 few TRBJ2-1 TRBV11-3 TGTGCCAGCAGCTCCGGACTAGCGGGAGGTTACAATGAGCAGTTCTTC CASSSGLAGGYNEQFF
NA NA TRBJ2-1 TRBV12-2 TGTGCAAGTCGCTGGGGTAGCGGATTAGCCTACAATGAGCAGTTCTTC CASRWGSGLAYNEQFF
NA many TRBJ1-5 TRBV28 TGTGCCAGCAGGGAACGGACATCAGATCAGCCCCAGCATTTT CASRERTSDQPQHF
TRBD1 NA TRBJ2-1 TRBV12-3/TRBV12-4 TGTGCCAGCAGTTTATGGACAGGGGGCGATGAGCAGTTCTTC CASSLWTGGDEQFF
TRBD2 few TRBJ2-1 TRBV2 TGTGCCAGCAGTGAAGCGCGGGCTAGCGGGAGTGAGCAGTTCTTC CASSEARASGSEQFF
TRBD2 NA TRBJ2-3 TRBV11-2 TGTGCCAGCAGCACCCCGAGCGGGACTAGCGGGATCTCTGCCACAGATACGCAGTATTTT CASSTPSGTSGISATDTQYF
NA many TRBJ2-2 TRBV4-3 TGCGCCAGCAGCCAAGATGGCGGGAAGGCGAACACCGGGGAGCTGTTTTTT CASSQDGGKANTGELFF
TRBD2 many TRBJ2-1 TRBV6-1 TGTGCCAGCCGGGGGAGAAAACTAGCGGGAGACTTCTATGAGCAGTTCTTC CASRGRKLAGDFYEQFF
NA many TRBJ2-1 TRBV4-3 TGCGCCAGCAGCCAAGATCTTCCCGGGGCGGGGAAGAATGAGCAGTTCTTC CASSQDLPGAGKNEQFF
TRBD1 many TRBJ2-3 TRBV11-2 TGTGCCAGCAGCTTCGGACAGGCCAAGAGCACAGATACGCAGTATTTT CASSFGQAKSTDTQYF
NA NA TRBJ2-1 TRBV29-1 TGCAGCGTTGTCAAAAACCCGTCAGGCAATGAGCAGTTCTTC CSVVKNPSGNEQFF
NA many TRBJ1-4 TRBV18 TGTGCCAGCTCACCAGCCAGGGCCAGCGAAAAACTGTTTTTT CASSPARASEKLFF
NA many TRBJ1-1 TRBV5-6 TGTGCCAGCAGCCCCACAGGGATCGGCACTGAAGCTTTCTTT CASSPTGIGTEAFF
NA NA TRBJ1-2 TRBV3-1 TGTGCCAGCAGCCGAATCAATGGCTACACCTTC CASSRINGYTF
NA many TRBJ2-2 TRBV7-6 TGTGCCAGCAGCCCATTGACAGGGAACACCGGGGAGCTGTTTTTT CASSPLTGNTGELFF
NA NA TRBJ2-7 TRBV12-3/TRBV12-4 TGTGCCAGCAGTTTGGTTACTGCTGCCTACGAGCAGTACTTC CASSLVTAAYEQYF
NA NA TRBJ1-5 TRBV20-1 TGCAGTGCTAGAGATCTTACAGGCCCCAATCAGCCCCAGCATTTT CSARDLTGPNQPQHF
NA few TRBJ2-3 TRBV6-4 TGTGCCAGCAGTGACTCCAAAAAGCGCACAGATACGCAGTATTTT CASSDSKKRTDTQYF
NA many TRBJ1-2 TRBV11-2 TGTGCCAGCAGTCCCACCTATGGCTACACCTTC CASSPTYGYTF
NA few TRBJ1-5 TRBV28 TGTGCCAGCAAGCGGGACACCCGGGGGAGCAATCAGCCCCAGCATTTT CASKRDTRGSNQPQHF
NA NA TRBJ2-5 TRBV5-1 TGCGCCAGCAGCTTGGGTGGTGCCGGGCGGGAGACCCAGTACTTC CASSLGGAGRETQYF
NA many TRBJ2-7 TRBV6-2/TRBV6-3 TGTGCCAGCAGCCGGGGACTGAGCACCTACGAGCAGTACTTC CASSRGLSTYEQYF